The clone carrying this TCR beta chain was counted between two and nine times. The ends were cut back, 3 bases at V and 11 bases at J, with 16 bases in the middle. Germline V lookup: CDR1 MDHEN, CDR2 SYDVKM. CDR3 length equals 14 residues. This sample is drawn from a study of T-cell reconstitution after alpha-beta-depleted transplantation in children. Preparation of the TCRbeta library used unique molecular identifiers. Each CDR3 protein is one row after TCRdb ran MiXCR on the PCR reads. The repertoire consists of fewer than 750,000 distinct CDR3 sequences, with 25% to 30% occurring once and the leading ten covering 36%.

This TCR came from a boy less than two years old with Wiskott-Aldrich syndrome, due to receive a stem cell transplant. The chain uses TRBV28 and TRBJ1-4; the D gene is possibly TRBD1 (5 bases). The specimen was PBMCs, collected before TCRalphabeta/CD19-depleted stem cell transplant. As DNA, the CDR3 is TGTGCCAGCAGTTTGGGCCAGGCGGGGGGGAAACTGTTTTTT. This sequence encodes CASSLGQAGGKLFF.